This T cell receptor (beta chain) was captured by sequencing in a study of immune heterogeneity within non-small cell lung tumors. Study-level results: While identical dominant CDR3 beta clonotypes recurred across tumor sites within a patient, high-frequency clones unique to individual sites also appeared.

Bulk tumor genomic DNA, around 580 ng per sample, was used as template. Doctors removed several biopsies from each primary tumor during surgery, keeping them far apart. It was patients with untreated, newly diagnosed non-small cell lung cancer who underwent curative surgery. A total of around 15 patients with newly diagnosed non-small cell lung cancer, all of whom were undergoing surgery with curative intent, made up the donors. CDR3 of TCR beta was amplified by multiplex PCR that used 32 V and 13 J primers. One entry per CDR3 protein results from TCRdb running MiXCR on the multiplex PCR reads. The data contain roughly 15,000 distinct CDR3 sequences, 30% to 35% of them singletons. V shed 0 bases and J 8 bases; nucleotides not matched to a gene: 6. Germline loops: CDR1 SGHRS, CDR2 YFSETQ. This CDR3 is 16 amino acids long. This clonotype occurred a few times. Its antigen is not identified.

The sequence was collected from a woman aged 45 to 65 with non-small cell lung cancer. The sample was lung tumor tissue. This chain links TRBV5-1 with TRBJ1-4, with TRBD1 matching over 11 bases. Here the CDR3 DNA reads TGCGCCAGCAGCTTGGCCGTCGGGACAGGGGGAGAAAAACTGTTTTTT. Its translation: CASSLAVGTGGEKLFF.